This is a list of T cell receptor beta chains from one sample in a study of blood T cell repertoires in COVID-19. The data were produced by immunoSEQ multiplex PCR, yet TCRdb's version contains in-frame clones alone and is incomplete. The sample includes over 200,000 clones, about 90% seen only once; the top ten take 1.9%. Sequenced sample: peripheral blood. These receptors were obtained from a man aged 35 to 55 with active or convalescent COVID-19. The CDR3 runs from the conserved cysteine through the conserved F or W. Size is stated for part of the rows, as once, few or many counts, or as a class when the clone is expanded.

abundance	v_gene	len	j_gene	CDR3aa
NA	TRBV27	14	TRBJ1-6	CASRSGTDNSPLHF
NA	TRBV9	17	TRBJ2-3	CASSVGAFSQPTDTQYF
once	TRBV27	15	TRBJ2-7	CASSLKDRGAYEQYF
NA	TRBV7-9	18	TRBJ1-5	CASSQGYRGPSSNQPQHF
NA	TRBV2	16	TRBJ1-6	CASSLVRDMVSSPLHF
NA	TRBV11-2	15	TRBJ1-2	CASSLDPGNLYGYTF
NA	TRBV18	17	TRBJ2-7	CASSPTWGGRGNYEQYF
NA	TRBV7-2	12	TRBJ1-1	CASSYYRGEAFF
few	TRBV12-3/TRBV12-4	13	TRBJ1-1	CASSKRGNTEAFF
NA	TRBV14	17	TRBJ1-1	CASSHPTGANLNTEAFF